The T cell receptor beta chain under discussion was sequenced for a study of cytomegalovirus exposure and HLA in healthy donors. Study-wide points: Later analysis showed most CMV-associated TCR beta chains appearing HLA-restricted. Some TCR beta chains (roughly 160 of them) were listed as cytomegalovirus-associated.

Note on this clone: Its antigen is still unknown.

It was with 60 Vbeta and 13 Jbeta primers that the PCR ran. Sequenced by immunoSEQ multiplex PCR; TCRdb stores in-frame clones only, minus some. The repertoire holds 75,000 to 100,000 clones, with about 80% as singletons. The CDR3 extends over 13 amino acids. V shed 0 bases and J shed 10 bases, with 11 bases lying between them. Per the germline V gene, CDR1 is LGHNA and CDR2 is YNFKEQ. This receptor was identified in a man between 18 and 35 years old in good health and CMV-seropositive. This sequence joins TRBV4-2 and TRBJ2-3; D not certain. Input material: PBMCs. The CDR3: CASSQEQATAQYF. CDR3 in DNA: TGTGCCAGCAGCCAAGAACAAGCGACGGCGCAGTATTTT.